Presented here are 22 T cell receptor beta chains from one specimen sequenced in a study of blood T cell repertoires in COVID-19. Generated by immunoSEQ multiplex PCR, the TCRdb table keeps only in-frame clones and is missing some. The sample holds approximately 14,000 clones, about 85% seen once. Sequencing used peripheral blood. These receptors were obtained from a human donor in a cohort sampled during active COVID-19.

This clone has more than one count but fewer than ten. Here the CDR3 reads CASSQLRDTSPLHF. For the CDR3, the DNA is TGTGCCAGCAGCCAGCTCCGGGACACTTCACCCCTCCACTTT. The chain couples TRBV14 to TRBJ1-6; D possibly corresponds to TRBD1 (6 bases). V was trimmed by 3 bases and J by 9 bases, leaving 12 bases between them. In germline, CDR1 is SGHDN, CDR2 FVKESK. This CDR3 is 14 amino acids long.

This chain links TRBV9 with TRBJ1-2, with 9 bases identical to TRBD1. This CDR3 comprises 13 residues. Germline trimming cut 3 bases from V and 8 bases from J; bases unmatched to any gene: 5. Looked up from germline, CDR1 is SGDLS and CDR2 is YYNGEE. CDR3 loop: CASSAQGARGYTF. The CDR3 nucleotides read TGTGCCAGCAGCGCACAGGGGGCGCGCGGCTACACCTTC.

V and J are TRBV9 and TRBJ2-5; D call uncertain. This CDR3 contains 15 residues. CDR1 is SGDLS, CDR2 YYNGEE, per germline. The V end lost 4 bases, the J end lost 0 bases, and 13 bases lay between the germline ends. The CDR3 here is CASSSQRSDQETQYF. The CDR3 DNA is TGTGCCAGCAGCTCCCAGCGAAGCGACCAAGAGACCCAGTACTTC.

This clone has only one observation. Just one base apart from a much larger clone, this may be a read error. The V and J genes are TRBV27 and TRBJ2-7; 9 nucleotides agree with TRBD1. The germline V gene has CDR1 MNHEY and CDR2 SMNVEV (reference sequence). J gave up 4 bases and V 4 bases, and 2 bases lay outside the gene matches. The CDR3 covers 13 residues. The CDR3 here is CASSSGTGYEQYF. The CDR3 DNA follows: TGTGCCAGCAGTTCCGGGACAGGGTACGAGCAGTACTTC.

This clone has a handful of counts. This chain joins TRBV25-1 and TRBJ2-1, with 7 bases matching TRBD2. The ends lost 6 bases at V and 7 bases at J; junction bases unmatched: 12. This CDR3 has 15 amino acids. The germline V gene encodes CDR1 MGHDK and CDR2 SYGVNS. DNA of the CDR3: TGTGCCAGCAGCTTCCATGGACTAGGGACTAATGAGCAGTTCTTC. Its protein product is CASSFHGLGTNEQFF.

This clone has only one observation. This chain connects TRBV6-1 to TRBJ2-7, with TRBD2 as a possible D gene (5 bases). The length of the CDR3 is 16 residues. V lost 3 bases and J 2 bases, leaving 17 bases between the germline ends. Looked up from germline, CDR1 is MNHNS and CDR2 is SASEGT. The CDR3 bases are TGTGCCAGCAGTGATGGAGGAGCCTCGGCGGCCTACGAGCAGTACTTC. Translating gives CASSDGGASAAYEQYF.

The chain employs TRBV27 and TRBJ1-5; D ambiguous. CDR1 MNHEY and CDR2 SMNVEV come from the germline V gene (reference sequence). V was clipped by 6 bases and J by 10 bases, with 10 bases between them. This CDR3 has 11 residues. In DNA, the CDR3 is TGTGCCAGCAGGCACAACCTTCCCCAGCATTTT. Translated, it gives CASRHNLPQHF.

This clone was seen only once. DNA of the CDR3: TGTGCCAGCAGGGCAACTAGCGGAGGGGAGCAGTTCTTC. Translating it yields CASRATSGGEQFF. The rearrangement uses TRBV2 and TRBJ2-1, with 8 bases lining up with TRBD2. The CDR3 is 13 residues long. The V segment lost 6 bases and the J segment 10 bases; nucleotides outside the gene matches: 8. Germline CDR1 SNHLY, CDR2 FYNNEI.

The rearrangement uses TRBV19 and TRBJ2-7; the D is unclear. CDR1 and CDR2 from the germline V gene are LNHDA and SQIVND (reference sequence). The germline V and J ends were trimmed by 1 base and 1 base, with 11 bases remaining between them. The CDR3 is 15 residues long. The CDR3: CASSIAGFGSYEQYF. As DNA, the CDR3 is TGTGCCAGTAGTATAGCCGGGTTCGGTTCCTACGAGCAGTACTTC.

The V and J genes are TRBV9 and TRBJ1-6; tentatively, D is TRBD1 (6 bases). CDR3 length equals 16 residues. Looked up from germline, CDR1 is SGDLS and CDR2 is YYNGEE. Trimming cost V 4 bases and J 4 bases, with 15 bases left between them. The CDR3 reads CASSPGPGQYNSPLHF. CDR3 DNA sequence: TGTGCCAGCAGCCCCGGCCCGGGACAATATAATTCACCCCTCCACTTT.

V is TRBV2 and J is TRBJ2-3, with 10 bases aligning to TRBD1. Germline V CDR1 and CDR2: SNHLY, FYNNEI. The CDR3 runs 11 residues. The junction had 5 bases not matched to a gene; V was cut back by 6 bases and J by 14 bases. The CDR3 DNA follows: TGTGCCAGCAGGCGCCGGGACAGGGGGTATTTT. Translation: CASRRRDRGYF.

This chain links TRBV24-1 with TRBJ2-3, with TRBD2 as a possible D gene (5 bases). Trimming cost V 1 base and J 2 bases, with 12 bases left between them. The CDR3 covers 16 residues. Germline V gene lookup returns CDR1 KGHDR and CDR2 SFDVKD. CDR3 protein: CATSDFPWEPTDTQYF. The CDR3 nucleotides read TGTGCCACCAGTGATTTCCCATGGGAGCCCACAGATACGCAGTATTTT.

The chain uses TRBV3-1 (or the pseudogene TRBV3-2) and TRBJ2-1; 8 bases fit TRBD2. The CDR3 runs to 16 residues. Per germline, CDR1 LGHDT and CDR2 YNNKEL (reference sequence). After removal of 1 base from V and 10 bases from J, the junction contained 12 bases not matched to a gene. The CDR3 is CASSQASVSGSGEQFF. The CDR3 DNA sequence: TGTGCCAGCAGCCAAGCATCTGTGAGCGGGAGTGGGGAGCAGTTCTTC.

The V gene is TRBV7-2, the J gene TRBJ1-1; 7 bases fit TRBD1. CDR1 SGHTA and CDR2 FQGNSA come from the germline V gene. The CDR3 loop spans 14 amino acids. The V segment lost 4 bases and the J segment 4 bases; nucleotides outside the gene matches: 6. DNA of the CDR3: TGTGCCAGCAGCTCAGACTACAGGGGCACTGAAGCTTTCTTT. The encoded protein is CASSSDYRGTEAFF.

This rearrangement joins TRBV6-2 or TRBV6-3 to TRBJ2-7; possibly TRBD1 for D (5 bases). Germline V gives CDR1 MNHEY, CDR2 SVGEGT. CDR3 length: 12 residues. V shed 2 bases and J shed 4 bases, with 6 bases lying between them. CDR3 in DNA: TGTGCCAGCAGTTACAGGGGTTACGAGCAGTACTTC. Translated: CASSYRGYEQYF.

The rearrangement joins TRBV18 to TRBJ1-3; perhaps TRBD1 as D (5 bases). Germline V gene sequence: CDR1 KGHSH, CDR2 LQKENI. CDR3 length equals 18 residues. V was cut by 4 bases and J by 0 bases, with 19 bases left in between. CDR3 sequence reads: CASSRLRGLSPSGNTIYF. DNA of the CDR3: TGTGCCAGCTCACGTCTGCGGGGACTGAGCCCCTCTGGAAACACCATATATTTT. The variable domain in full, with the rest retrieved from reference TRBV18 and TRBJ1-3, is NAGVMQNPRHLVRRRGQEARLRCSPMKGHSHVYWYRQLPEEGLKFMVYLQKENIIDESGMPKERFSAEFPKEGPSILRIQQVVRGDSAAYFCASSRLRGLSPSGNTIYFGEGSWLTVV.

Many counts were recorded for this clone. This chain connects TRBV30 to TRBJ1-1; D gene uncertain. Deletions cut 2 bases from V and 6 bases from J, with 16 bases between. CDR3 length: 14 residues. Per the germline V gene, CDR1 is GTSNPN and CDR2 is SVGIG (reference sequence). DNA of the CDR3: TGTGCCTGGAGTACGGGGATGATCGGTGCTGAAGCTTTCTTT. This encodes CAWSTGMIGAEAFF.

V and J are TRBV11-2 and TRBJ2-5; the D is unclear. The length of the CDR3 is 14 residues. V was cut by 3 bases and J by 4 bases, with 12 bases left in between. Per germline, CDR1 SGHAT and CDR2 FQNNGV. The DNA of the CDR3 is TGTGCCAGCAGCTTTTCCGGGTACGGAGAGACCCAGTACTTC. Its translation: CASSFSGYGETQYF.

This clone has just one count. The rearrangement joins TRBV28 to TRBJ2-5; weak D call: TRBD2 (7 bases). The V end lost 3 bases, the J end lost 5 bases, and 10 bases lay between the germline ends. This CDR3 spans 13 amino acids. Germline-derived CDR1 and CDR2 are MDHEN and SYDVKM. The DNA for the CDR3 is TGTGCCAGCAGTTTCGGGGGGCCGGAGACCCAGTACTTC. Its protein is CASSFGGPETQYF.

The chain has TRBV6-5 and TRBJ1-5, with D uncertain. There are 10 residues in the CDR3. V was shortened by 8 bases and J by 9 bases, with 8 bases between the two germline ends. Looked up from germline, CDR1 is MNHEY and CDR2 is SVGAGI. In DNA form, the CDR3 reads TGTGCCAGCGGAGCCCTGCCCCAGCATTTT. Translating gives CASGALPQHF.

V usage is TRBV7-3 and J usage is TRBJ2-6, with D hard to call. Germline V gene sequence: CDR1 SGHTA, CDR2 FQGTGA. The ends were cut back, 5 bases at V and 4 bases at J, with 3 bases in the middle. CDR3 length: 12 residues. The CDR3 here is CASSLGANVLTF. The CDR3 DNA follows: TGTGCCAGCAGCCTCGGGGCCAACGTCCTGACTTTC. Full variable domain (rest looked up from reference TRBV7-3 and TRBJ2-6): GAGVSQTPSNKVTEKGKYVELRCDPISGHTALYWYRQSLGQGPEFLIYFQGTGAADDSGLPNDRFFAVRPEGSVSTLKIQRTERGDSAVYLCASSLGANVLTFGAGSRLTVL.

The V gene is TRBV27, the J gene TRBJ2-7, with D maybe TRBD1 (6 bases). The CDR3 contains 12 residues. Germline lookup yields CDR1 MNHEY and CDR2 SMNVEV (reference sequence). Trimming took off 5 bases at V and 6 bases at J, with 11 bases between the two ends. For the CDR3, the DNA is TGTGCCAGCAGTCTGACAGGAGGCGAGCAGTACTTC. As protein: CASSLTGGEQYF.